This T cell receptor (beta chain) was captured by sequencing in a study of early T cells in non-severe SARS-CoV-2 infection. The wider study: Sequencing targeted bulk RNA from unsorted whole blood, leaving chains unpaired.

Trimming cost V 6 bases and J 2 bases; bases outside gene matches: 5. The CDR3 loop spans 14 amino acids. Per germline, CDR1 ENHRY and CDR2 SYGVKD. This clonotype was counted at least ten times. Its cognate antigen is unknown. General study results and limits: Matches to VDJdb favored anti-spike CD8 responses and missed private and CD4 specificities.

cDNA molecules, individually, were tagged with unique molecular identifiers. TCRdb recomputed calls from the 5' RACE reads with MiXCR, one row per CDR3 protein. The sample holds about 110,000 distinct CDR3 sequences, approximately 12% seen once. The sequence was collected from an adult who was a healthcare worker with PCR-confirmed SARS-CoV-2 infection or an uninfected control (not recorded which). Specimen: whole blood, collected at baseline. This sequence joins TRBV10-3 and TRBJ1-1; 8 nucleotides match TRBD1. CDR3 nucleotide sequence: TGTGCCATCAGCGCTCAGGGGGCTAACACTGAAGCTTTCTTT. This sequence encodes CAISAQGANTEAFF.